These T cell receptor beta chains were read from a single sample in a study of blood T cell repertoires in COVID-19. Measured with immunoSEQ multiplex PCR; TCRdb has only the in-frame clones, and not every one. Seen here are 120,000 or so clones, around three quarters observed once, and the top ten hold about 2.2%. Source material: peripheral blood. These receptor sequences come from a woman in her 70s with acute or convalescent COVID-19. Each CDR3 is given with its conserved first and last residue. D genes are given only for firm matches. Not all rows give a size; the values are once, few, many and, for expanded clones, a class.

CDR3 length: 14; J gene: TRBJ2-7; D gene: TRBD2; clone size: many; V gene: TRBV9; CDR3 DNA: TGTGCCAGCAGCCCTAGCGGGGGTCCCTACGAGCAGTACTTC; CDR3 protein: CASSPSGGPYEQYF
CDR3 length: 16; J gene: TRBJ2-1; D gene: TRBD2; clone size: NA; V gene: TRBV6-8; CDR3 DNA: TGTGCCAGCAGTTACTTTAGCGGGAGGGCCGGCAATGAGCAGTTCTTC; CDR3 protein: CASSYFSGRAGNEQFF
CDR3 length: 14; J gene: TRBJ1-1; D gene: NA; clone size: NA; V gene: TRBV19; CDR3 DNA: TGTGCCAGTAGCCCTGTCGGGGGGAACACTGAAGCTTTCTTT; CDR3 protein: CASSPVGGNTEAFF
CDR3 length: 14; J gene: TRBJ2-3; D gene: NA; clone size: NA; V gene: TRBV24-1; CDR3 DNA: TGTGCCACCAGTGGTGAACAGGTCACAGATACGCAGTATTTT; CDR3 protein: CATSGEQVTDTQYF
CDR3 length: 13; J gene: TRBJ2-7; D gene: TRBD2; clone size: NA; V gene: TRBV4-1; CDR3 DNA: TGCGCCAGCAGCCAAAGCGGGGGCTACGAGCAGTACTTC; CDR3 protein: CASSQSGGYEQYF
CDR3 length: 18; J gene: TRBJ2-1; D gene: TRBD1; clone size: NA; V gene: TRBV4-2; CDR3 DNA: TGTGCCAGCAGCCAAGAAGAGGGGGCCTACCCGTCGTACAATGAGCAGTTCTTC; CDR3 protein: CASSQEEGAYPSYNEQFF
CDR3 length: 15; J gene: TRBJ2-1; D gene: TRBD2; clone size: NA; V gene: TRBV7-2; CDR3 DNA: TGTGCCAGCAGCTTAGACGGGGGGGCAACAAATGAGCAGTTCTTC; CDR3 protein: CASSLDGGATNEQFF
CDR3 length: 17; J gene: TRBJ2-1; D gene: TRBD2; clone size: NA; V gene: TRBV18; CDR3 DNA: TGTGCCAGCTCAAATGGACTAGCGGGTATATCCTACAATGAGCAGTTCTTC; CDR3 protein: CASSNGLAGISYNEQFF
CDR3 length: 16; J gene: TRBJ1-1; D gene: NA; clone size: NA; V gene: TRBV6-2/TRBV6-3; CDR3 DNA: TGTGCCAGCAGTTACACCAAGGGGCGAGGAAACACTGAAGCTTTCTTT; CDR3 protein: CASSYTKGRGNTEAFF
CDR3 length: 15; J gene: TRBJ2-5; D gene: NA; clone size: NA; V gene: TRBV6-5; CDR3 DNA: TGTGCCAGCAGTTACTTGGACAGACCTGCAGAGACCCAGTACTTC; CDR3 protein: CASSYLDRPAETQYF
CDR3 length: 15; J gene: TRBJ1-5; D gene: TRBD1; clone size: NA; V gene: TRBV7-2; CDR3 DNA: TGTGCCAGCAGCTTCGCAGGGGGCGGTAATCAGCCCCAGCATTTT; CDR3 protein: CASSFAGGGNQPQHF
CDR3 length: 17; J gene: TRBJ2-7; D gene: NA; clone size: NA; V gene: TRBV7-9; CDR3 DNA: TGTGCCAGCAGCTCGTTGGGTCGGAGTTCCAAGATCTACGAGCAGTACTTC; CDR3 protein: CASSSLGRSSKIYEQYF
CDR3 length: 15; J gene: TRBJ1-3; D gene: NA; clone size: few; V gene: TRBV5-1; CDR3 DNA: TGCGCCAGCAGCTTACAGGGAACCTCTGGAAACACCATATATTTT; CDR3 protein: CASSLQGTSGNTIYF
CDR3 length: 17; J gene: TRBJ1-2; D gene: NA; clone size: NA; V gene: TRBV5-4; CDR3 DNA: TGTGCCAGCAACTCGATGGGGGGGGGCGAAAGGGTCTATGGCTACACCTTC; CDR3 protein: CASNSMGGGERVYGYTF
CDR3 length: 15; J gene: TRBJ2-1; D gene: TRBD1; clone size: NA; V gene: TRBV10-3; CDR3 DNA: TGTGCCATCAGTAGGACAGGGGGCGCAGTCAATGAGCAGTTCTTC; CDR3 protein: CAISRTGGAVNEQFF
CDR3 length: 16; J gene: TRBJ2-5; D gene: NA; clone size: NA; V gene: TRBV6-2/TRBV6-3; CDR3 DNA: TGTGCCAGCAGTTACGGCACCCGGGACATTCAAGAGACCCAGTACTTC; CDR3 protein: CASSYGTRDIQETQYF
CDR3 length: 14; J gene: TRBJ2-5; D gene: NA; clone size: NA; V gene: TRBV6-5; CDR3 DNA: TGTGCCAGCATGCGGCAGGGGTTCGGAGAGACCCAGTACTTC; CDR3 protein: CASMRQGFGETQYF
CDR3 length: 13; J gene: TRBJ1-1; D gene: NA; clone size: many; V gene: TRBV12-3/TRBV12-4; CDR3 DNA: TGTGCCAGCAGTTCACAGGGTCCCACTGAAGCTTTCTTT; CDR3 protein: CASSSQGPTEAFF